A single sample is the source of the 11 T cell receptor beta chains below, sequenced in a study of regulatory T cells in long-lasting Graves disease. For TCR beta, libraries came from iRepertoire HTBI primers and Arm-PCR of CDR3 regions. In TCRdb, the multiplex PCR reads were re-called with MiXCR into one record per CDR3 protein. The sample comprises fewer than 500,000 distinct CDR3 sequences, around 15% of which are singletons, and approximately 12% rests with the top ten. The time point denotes: newly diagnosed GD, antithyroid drugs for less than 3 months. There was RNA extracted from PBMCs, and the TCR library was made from it. These data were also filed under a second study, of T cells in Graves' hyperthyroidism and ophthalmopathy.

The sample here was peripheral blood mononuclear cells (PBMCs), taken at new diagnosis, from a patient treated with antithyroid drugs. These receptors were collected from a man aged 40-50 years with Graves disease.

A few counts support this clonotype. The chain uses TRBV9 and TRBJ2-7; D is possibly TRBD2 (5 bases). Germline values: CDR1 SGDLS, CDR2 YYNGEE. This CDR3 comprises 16 residues. V was clipped by 0 bases and J by 0 bases, with 13 bases between them. The CDR3 is CASSVDLADSSYEQYF. DNA of the CDR3: TGTGCCAGCAGCGTAGACCTTGCGGACTCCTCCTACGAGCAGTACTTC.

This clonotype showed up many times. The CDR3: CASRSQGARAKNIQYF. In nucleotides, the CDR3 is TGTGCCAGCAGGTCACAGGGGGCTAGAGCCAAAAACATTCAGTACTTC. The V call is TRBV28, the J call TRBJ2-4; TRBD1 agrees at 9 bases. Per germline, CDR1 MDHEN and CDR2 SYDVKM. This CDR3 is 16 amino acids long. Unmatched junction bases numbered 6, after V lost 6 bases and J lost 0 bases.

This clonotype appeared many times. The chain combines TRBV6-1 with TRBJ2-1; 11 positions agree with TRBD2. Trimming removed 5 bases from V and 4 bases from J; junction bases left unmatched: 19. This CDR3 is 20 amino acids long. Germline V CDR1 and CDR2: MNHNS, SASEGT. The CDR3 region has the DNA TGTGCCAGCAGTCAACCTTTAAAACCAGGGACTAGCGGAAGGTACAATGAGCAGTTCTTC. It codes for CASSQPLKPGTSGRYNEQFF.

This clonotype showed up many times. V is TRBV24-1 and J is TRBJ2-7; D gene ambiguous. The CDR3 loop spans 12 amino acids. Looked up from germline, CDR1 is KGHDR and CDR2 is SFDVKD. Trimming took 2 bases from V and 7 from J, leaving 8 bases between them. The CDR3 sequence is CATSDSGREQYF. The CDR3 DNA reads TGTGCCACCAGTGATTCCGGGCGAGAGCAGTACTTC.

This clonotype came up many times. J is TRBJ1-2 and V is TRBV20-1; D is uncertain. Germline CDR1 DFQATT, CDR2 SNEGSKA (reference sequence). This CDR3 spans 11 amino acids. The V end was cut by 6 bases, the J end by 8 bases, with 13 bases between. The CDR3 DNA is TGCAGTGCACCCAGGAGACCCGGCTACACCTTC. Its protein product is CSAPRRPGYTF.

The rearrangement links TRBV7-9 to TRBJ2-4, with D unresolved. The J call may not be correct, given that the DNA end is closer to TRBJ2-5. The length of the CDR3 is 11 residues. Per germline, CDR1 SEHNR and CDR2 FQNEAQ (reference sequence). CDR3 nucleotide sequence: TGTGCCAGCAGCCCGACACAGACCCAGTACTTC. The encoded protein is CASSPTQTQYF.

The chain uses TRBV27 and TRBJ1-1, with a weak D call TRBD1 (5 bases). Germline V gives CDR1 MNHEY, CDR2 SMNVEV (reference sequence). The CDR3 is 13 amino acids. V was cut by 8 bases and J by 2 bases, with 12 bases left in between. The CDR3 loop is CASQHGQNTEAFF. The CDR3 DNA reads as TGTGCCAGCCAGCACGGACAAAACACTGAAGCTTTCTTT.

Turning to this clonotype: Germline is not matched at one junction end, which may reflect a read error. The chain has TRBV10-3 and TRBJ1-2; TRBD1 aligns across 8 bases. CDR1 ENHRY and CDR2 SYGVKD come from the germline V gene. The CDR3 covers 14 residues. The CDR3 coding sequence is TGTACCATCAGCTGGACAGGGAGTACAGAAGGCTACACCTTC. This sequence encodes CTISWTGSTEGYTF.

This clonotype was counted a few times. The chain has TRBV2 and TRBJ2-5, with D perhaps matching TRBD1 (5 bases). CDR1 is SNHLY and CDR2 is FYNNEI in the germline V gene. There are 13 residues in the CDR3. V was pared by 4 bases and J by 3 bases, with 9 bases between. This chain's CDR3 is CASSGGREETQYF. The CDR3 nucleotides are TGTGCCAGCAGTGGGGGCAGGGAAGAGACCCAGTACTTC.

A few counts support this clonotype. V is TRBV10-2 and J is TRBJ2-1, with 9 bases that match TRBD2. The V gene end was trimmed by 6 bases and the J gene end by 0 bases; junction bases not matched to a gene: 0. CDR1 and CDR2 from the germline V gene are WSHSY and SAAADI. The CDR3 is 14 residues long. CDR3 nucleotide sequence: TGCGCCAGCAGACTAGCGGGCTCCTACAATGAGCAGTTCTTC. This gives the protein CASRLAGSYNEQFF.

The chain couples TRBV12-3 or TRBV12-4 to TRBJ2-2; D not resolved. The CDR3 runs to 15 residues. V lost 6 bases and J 5 bases, leaving 16 bases between the germline ends. This CDR3 is CASRPHQMPTGELFF. In DNA form, the CDR3 reads TGTGCCAGCAGGCCCCACCAGATGCCGACCGGGGAGCTGTTTTTT.